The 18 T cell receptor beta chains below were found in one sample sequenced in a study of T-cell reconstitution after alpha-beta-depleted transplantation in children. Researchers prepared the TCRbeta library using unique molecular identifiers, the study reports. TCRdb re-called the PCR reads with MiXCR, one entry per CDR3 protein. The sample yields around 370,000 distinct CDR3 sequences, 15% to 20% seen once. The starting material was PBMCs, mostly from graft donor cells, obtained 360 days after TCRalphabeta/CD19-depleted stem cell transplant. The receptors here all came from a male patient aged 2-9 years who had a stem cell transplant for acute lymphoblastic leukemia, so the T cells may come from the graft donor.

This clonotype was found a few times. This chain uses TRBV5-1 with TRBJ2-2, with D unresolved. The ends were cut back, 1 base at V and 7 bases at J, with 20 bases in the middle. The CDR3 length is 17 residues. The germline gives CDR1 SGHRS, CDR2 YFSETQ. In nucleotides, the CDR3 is TGCGCCAGCAGCTTGAATCGGGTACGAACTGGAGACGGGGAGCTGTTTTTT. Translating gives CASSLNRVRTGDGELFF.

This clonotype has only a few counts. The CDR3 is CASSQGGKNSPLHF. The DNA of the CDR3 is TGTGCCAGCAGCCAAGGAGGGAAGAATTCACCCCTCCACTTT. This chain links TRBV4-2 with TRBJ1-6; D unresolved. Germline loops: CDR1 LGHNA, CDR2 YNFKEQ. CDR3 length equals 14 residues. V lost 1 base and J 7 bases, leaving 8 bases between the germline ends.

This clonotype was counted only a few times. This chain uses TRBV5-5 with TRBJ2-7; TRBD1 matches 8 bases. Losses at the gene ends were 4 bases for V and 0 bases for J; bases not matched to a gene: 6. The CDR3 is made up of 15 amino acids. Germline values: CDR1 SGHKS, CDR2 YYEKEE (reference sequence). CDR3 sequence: CASSPTGAVSYEQYF. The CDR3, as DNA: TGTGCCAGCAGCCCGACAGGGGCCGTCTCCTACGAGCAGTACTTC.

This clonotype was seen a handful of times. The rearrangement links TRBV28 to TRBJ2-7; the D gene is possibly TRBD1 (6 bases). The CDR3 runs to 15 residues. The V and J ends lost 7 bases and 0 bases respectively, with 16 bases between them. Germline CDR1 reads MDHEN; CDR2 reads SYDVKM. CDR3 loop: CASTTGHFLSYEQYF. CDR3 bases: TGTGCCAGCACCACGGGACATTTCCTCTCCTACGAGCAGTACTTC.

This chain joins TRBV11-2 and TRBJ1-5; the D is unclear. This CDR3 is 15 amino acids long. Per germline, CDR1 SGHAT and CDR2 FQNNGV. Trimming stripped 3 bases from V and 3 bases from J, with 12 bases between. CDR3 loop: CASSLVPGNNQPQHF. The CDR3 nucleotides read TGTGCCAGCAGCTTGGTCCCGGGAAACAATCAGCCCCAGCATTTT.

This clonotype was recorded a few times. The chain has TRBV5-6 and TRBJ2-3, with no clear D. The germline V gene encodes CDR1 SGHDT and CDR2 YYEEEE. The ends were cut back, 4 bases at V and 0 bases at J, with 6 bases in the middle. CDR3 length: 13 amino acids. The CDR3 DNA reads TGTGCCAGCAGCGTGTACAGCACAGATACGCAGTATTTT. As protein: CASSVYSTDTQYF.

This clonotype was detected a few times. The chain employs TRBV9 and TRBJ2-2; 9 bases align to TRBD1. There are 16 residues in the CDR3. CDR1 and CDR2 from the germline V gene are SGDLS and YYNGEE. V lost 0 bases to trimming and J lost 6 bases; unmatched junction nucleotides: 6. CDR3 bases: TGTGCCAGCAGCGTAGCCCGGGACAGGGTTCCCGGGGAGCTGTTTTTT. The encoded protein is CASSVARDRVPGELFF.

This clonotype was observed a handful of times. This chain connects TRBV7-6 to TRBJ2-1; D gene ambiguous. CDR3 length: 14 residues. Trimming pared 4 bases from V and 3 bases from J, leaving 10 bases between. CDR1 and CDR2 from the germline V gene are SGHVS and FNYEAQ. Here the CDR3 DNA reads TGTGCCAGCAGCTCATTCTACGACTACAATGAGCAGTTCTTC. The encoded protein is CASSSFYDYNEQFF.

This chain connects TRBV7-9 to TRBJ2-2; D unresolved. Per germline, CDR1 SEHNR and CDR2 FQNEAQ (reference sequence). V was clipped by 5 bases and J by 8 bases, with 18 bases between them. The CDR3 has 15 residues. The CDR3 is CASSPDGAAPGELFF. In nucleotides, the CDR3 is TGTGCCAGCAGCCCCGACGGAGCTGCACCGGGGGAGCTGTTTTTT.

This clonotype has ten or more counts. CDR3 DNA sequence: TGTGCCAGCAGCCGAAAGGCTAGCGGGATGTTCAATGAGCAGTTCTTC. Amino acids: CASSRKASGMFNEQFF. The V gene is TRBV7-3, the J gene TRBJ2-1; 9 nucleotides line up with TRBD2. The germline gives CDR1 SGHTA, CDR2 FQGTGA. Germline trimming cut 5 bases from V and 6 bases from J; bases unmatched to any gene: 11. This CDR3 is 16 amino acids long.

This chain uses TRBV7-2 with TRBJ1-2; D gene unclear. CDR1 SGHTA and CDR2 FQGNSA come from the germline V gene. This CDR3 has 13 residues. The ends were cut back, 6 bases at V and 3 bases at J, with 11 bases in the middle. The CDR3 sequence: CASSTNWDYGYTF. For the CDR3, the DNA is TGTGCCAGCAGTACCAATTGGGACTATGGCTACACCTTC.

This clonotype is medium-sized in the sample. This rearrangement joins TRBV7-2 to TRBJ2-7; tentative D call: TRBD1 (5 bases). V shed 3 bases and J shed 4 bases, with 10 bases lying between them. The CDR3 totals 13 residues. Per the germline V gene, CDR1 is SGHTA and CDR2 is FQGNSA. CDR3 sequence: CASSLGPPYEQYF. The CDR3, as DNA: TGTGCCAGCAGCTTGGGGCCTCCTTACGAGCAGTACTTC.

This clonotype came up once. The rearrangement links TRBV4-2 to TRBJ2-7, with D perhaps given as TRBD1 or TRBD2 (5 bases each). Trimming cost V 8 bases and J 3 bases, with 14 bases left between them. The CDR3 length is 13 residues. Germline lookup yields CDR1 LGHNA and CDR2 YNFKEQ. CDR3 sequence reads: CASGHPTNYEQYF. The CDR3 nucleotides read TGTGCCAGCGGACACCCGACTAACTACGAGCAGTACTTC.

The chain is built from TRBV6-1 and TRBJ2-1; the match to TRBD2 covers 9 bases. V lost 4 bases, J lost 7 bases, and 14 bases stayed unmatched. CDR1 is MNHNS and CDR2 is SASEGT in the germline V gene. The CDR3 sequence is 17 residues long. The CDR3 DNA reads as TGTGCCAGCAGTGGGTTTTTTGGCGGGAGGGCCCCAAATGAGCAGTTCTTC. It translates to CASSGFFGGRAPNEQFF.

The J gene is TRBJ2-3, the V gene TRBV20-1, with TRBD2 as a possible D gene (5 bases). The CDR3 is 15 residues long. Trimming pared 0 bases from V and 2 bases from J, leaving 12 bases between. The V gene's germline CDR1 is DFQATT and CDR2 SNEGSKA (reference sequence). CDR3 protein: CSARDQGRDTDTQYF. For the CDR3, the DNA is TGCAGTGCTAGAGATCAAGGGAGAGACACAGATACGCAGTATTTT.

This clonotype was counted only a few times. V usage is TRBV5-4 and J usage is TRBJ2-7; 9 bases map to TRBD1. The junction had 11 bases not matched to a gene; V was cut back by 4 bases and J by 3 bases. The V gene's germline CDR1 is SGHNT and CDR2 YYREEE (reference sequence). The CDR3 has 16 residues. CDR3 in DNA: TGTGCCAGCAGCCTAGACCTCCGGGACAGGGTCTACGAGCAGTACTTC. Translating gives CASSLDLRDRVYEQYF.

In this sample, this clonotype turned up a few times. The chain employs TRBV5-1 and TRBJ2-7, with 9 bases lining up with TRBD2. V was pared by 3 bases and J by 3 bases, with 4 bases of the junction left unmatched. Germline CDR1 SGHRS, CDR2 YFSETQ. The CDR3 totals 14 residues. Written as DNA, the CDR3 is TGCGCCAGCAGCTGGGGACTAGCATTCTACGAGCAGTACTTC. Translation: CASSWGLAFYEQYF.

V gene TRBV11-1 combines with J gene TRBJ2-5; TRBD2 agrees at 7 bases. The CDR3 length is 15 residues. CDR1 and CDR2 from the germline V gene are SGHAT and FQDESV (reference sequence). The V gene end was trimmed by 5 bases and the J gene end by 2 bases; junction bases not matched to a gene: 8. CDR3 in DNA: TGTGCCAGCAGCCCATACAATAGCGGGCAAGAGACCCAGTACTTC. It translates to CASSPYNSGQETQYF.